The next 26 T cell receptor beta chains were all read from a single sample in a study of OX40 agonist ivuxolimab in advanced cancers. Using immunoSEQ multiplex PCR, the repertoire was profiled, and TCRdb retains in-frame clones only, with some absent. Of just over 90,000 clones in the sample, roughly 90% were seen once. Sequenced here: CD4+ or CD8+ T cells sorted from blood, sampled in a trial of the OX40 agonist ivuxolimab. The receptor set was obtained from an adult with an advanced solid tumor such as melanoma, head and neck, liver or kidney cancer.

The V gene is TRBV19, the J gene TRBJ2-5; 8 nucleotides line up with TRBD1. Trimming cost V 4 bases and J 5 bases; bases outside gene matches: 9. Germline V gene data show CDR1 as LNHDA and CDR2 as SQIVND (reference sequence). The CDR3 length is 15 residues. CDR3 amino acids: CASSKAGGASETQYF. The CDR3 bases are TGTGCCAGTAGTAAGGCAGGGGGCGCGTCGGAGACCCAGTACTTC.

The chain combines TRBV5-6 with TRBJ2-1, with 13 bases matching TRBD2. From germline, CDR1 is SGHDT and CDR2 YYEEEE. The V gene end was trimmed by 2 bases and the J gene end by 5 bases; junction bases not matched to a gene: 1. The CDR3 contains 15 residues. This CDR3 reads CASSFGLAGDNEQFF. CDR3 in DNA: TGTGCCAGCAGCTTCGGACTAGCGGGAGACAATGAGCAGTTCTTC.

The chain uses TRBV14 and TRBJ2-1; possible D gene TRBD1, 6 bases. V shed 4 bases and J shed 7 bases, with 14 bases lying between them. The germline gives CDR1 SGHDN, CDR2 FVKESK. The CDR3 runs to 14 residues. CDR3 residues: CASSRGPEGNEQFF. The CDR3 DNA is TGTGCCAGCAGCCGGGGGCCCGAAGGGAATGAGCAGTTCTTC.

This sequence joins TRBV27 and TRBJ2-7; D may be TRBD1 or TRBD2 (5 bases each). The germline V gene has CDR1 MNHEY and CDR2 SMNVEV (reference sequence). This CDR3 spans 13 amino acids. V dropped 4 bases and J dropped 2 bases, with 9 bases sitting between them. CDR3 amino acids: CASSYGGTYEQYF. The CDR3 nucleotides read TGTGCCAGCAGTTATGGGGGTACCTACGAGCAGTACTTC.

This chain connects TRBV10-3 to TRBJ2-1; TRBD2 matches at 14 bases. With V trimmed by 6 bases and J by 9 bases, 7 bases remained unmatched. This CDR3 spans 15 amino acids. The V gene's germline CDR1 is ENHRY and CDR2 SYGVKD. The CDR3 here is CAIRPTSGGEGEQFF. CDR3 coding DNA: TGTGCCATCAGGCCGACTAGCGGGGGGGAGGGTGAGCAGTTCTTC.

The V call is TRBV5-1, the J call TRBJ2-3, with TRBD2 identical over 14 bases. This CDR3 has 18 amino acids. Germline lookup yields CDR1 SGHRS and CDR2 YFSETQ. Trimming cost V 0 bases and J 1 base; bases outside gene matches: 4. The CDR3 region has the DNA TGCGCCAGCAGCTTGGAGGGACTAGCGGGAGCTGGCACAGATACGCAGTATTTT. Its translation is CASSLEGLAGAGTDTQYF.

The chain carries TRBV27 and TRBJ1-2; maybe TRBD1 (6 bases). Germline V gene data show CDR1 as MNHEY and CDR2 as SMNVEV (reference sequence). This CDR3 has 15 amino acids. Trimming took off 0 bases at V and 0 bases at J, with 8 bases between the two ends. DNA of the CDR3: TGTGCCAGCAGTTTATCGGGGGGCCCTAACTATGGCTACACCTTC. It encodes CASSLSGGPNYGYTF.

J is TRBJ2-2 and V is TRBV27; TRBD2 matches 11 bases. Germline assignment: CDR1 MNHEY and CDR2 SMNVEV (reference sequence). The CDR3 loop spans 14 amino acids. The J segment lost 6 bases and the V segment lost 6 bases, leaving 3 bases of the junction unmatched. The CDR3 protein is CASRGLAVPGELFF. In DNA form, the CDR3 reads TGTGCCAGCAGGGGACTAGCGGTGCCCGGGGAGCTGTTTTTT.

The J gene is TRBJ2-5, the V gene TRBV9, with a possible D match to TRBD2 (6 bases). V was shortened by 0 bases and J by 5 bases, with 14 bases between the two germline ends. Germline CDR1 SGDLS, CDR2 YYNGEE. CDR3 length: 15 amino acids. CDR3 loop: CASSVGGSGGETQYF. As DNA, the CDR3 is TGTGCCAGCAGCGTAGGAGGTAGCGGCGGGGAGACCCAGTACTTC.

The genes are TRBV5-6 and TRBJ2-3, with D possibly matching TRBD2 (6 bases). Germline CDR1 is SGHDT and CDR2 is YYEEEE. Deletions cut 2 bases from V and 2 bases from J, with 9 bases between. CDR3 length equals 14 residues. The DNA for the CDR3 is TGTGCCAGCAGCTTCGGGGGTACCACAGATACGCAGTATTTT. Amino acids: CASSFGGTTDTQYF. Variable domain in full (rest from reference TRBV5-6 and TRBJ2-3): DAGVTQSPTHLIKTRGQQVTLRCSPKSGHDTVSWYQQALGQGPQFIFQYYEEEERQRGNFPDRFSGHQFPNYSSELNVNALLLGDSALYLCASSFGGTTDTQYFGPGTRLTVL.

This sequence joins TRBV7-6 and TRBJ1-1, with a tentative D call TRBD1 (5 bases). Per germline, CDR1 SGHVS and CDR2 FNYEAQ. V was trimmed by 6 bases and J by 0 bases, leaving 8 bases between them. The CDR3 is 13 amino acids. The CDR3 spells CASRGPMNTEAFF. CDR3 DNA sequence: TGTGCCAGCAGGGGACCCATGAACACTGAAGCTTTCTTT.

The chain uses TRBV27 and TRBJ2-7; 11 positions match TRBD2. Germline assignment: CDR1 MNHEY and CDR2 SMNVEV (reference sequence). V was clipped by 6 bases and J by 2 bases; unmatched bases: 12. The CDR3 extends over 17 amino acids. The CDR3 region has the DNA TGTGCCAGCAGCCCACAACCCCCGGGACTAGCGGCCTACGAGCAGTACTTC. Encoded protein: CASSPQPPGLAAYEQYF.

The chain carries TRBV14 and TRBJ2-2, with no clear D. The germline CDR1 and CDR2 sequences are SGHDN and FVKESK. V lost 1 base and J lost 4, with 10 bases in between. This CDR3 comprises 15 residues. CDR3 protein: CASSQGVGFTGELFF. For the CDR3, the DNA is TGTGCCAGCAGCCAAGGAGTCGGATTCACCGGGGAGCTGTTTTTT. The whole variable domain, remainder taken from reference TRBV14 and TRBJ2-2, is EAGVTQFPSHSVIEKGQTVTLRCDPISGHDNLYWYRRVMGKEIKFLLHFVKESKQDESGMPNNRFLAERTGGTYSTLKVQPAELEDSGVYFCASSQGVGFTGELFFGEGSRLTVL.

Worth noting for this clone: The junction differs from germline at one of its ends, possibly a read error. The rearrangement links TRBV27 to TRBJ2-7; 12 bases map to TRBD2. Germline-derived CDR1 and CDR2 are MNHEY and SMNVEV (reference sequence). The CDR3 has 15 amino acids. In DNA form, the CDR3 reads TGTGCCAGCAGCTTATCTAGCGGGAGGGCCTACGAGCAGTACTTC. This gives the protein CASSLSSGRAYEQYF.

The V gene is TRBV13, the J gene TRBJ1-2, with TRBD1 matching over 8 bases. Germline lookup yields CDR1 PRHDT and CDR2 FYEKMQ (reference sequence). With V trimmed by 6 bases and J by 8 bases, 11 bases remained unmatched. The CDR3 is 14 residues long. The CDR3 sequence: CASSPLGTGSGYTF. The CDR3 bases are TGTGCCAGCAGTCCACTCGGGACAGGTAGCGGCTACACCTTC.

This sequence joins TRBV6-5 and TRBJ1-1, with 9 bases matching TRBD1. This CDR3 is built from 14 residues. V lost 2 bases to trimming and J lost 7 bases; unmatched junction nucleotides: 5. CDR1 and CDR2 (germline): MNHEY, SVGAGI. DNA of the CDR3: TGTGCCAGCAGTTACGGGACAGGGCTTGATGAAGCTTTCTTT. This sequence encodes CASSYGTGLDEAFF.

V is TRBV7-2 and J is TRBJ1-1, with D unclear. The germline V gene encodes CDR1 SGHTA and CDR2 FQGNSA. The V end was cut by 1 base, the J end by 3 bases, with 24 bases between. CDR3 length: 19 amino acids. Here the CDR3 reads CASSLVGSGPGSGYTEAFF. CDR3 nucleotide sequence: TGTGCCAGCAGCTTAGTAGGATCTGGGCCAGGCAGTGGGTACACTGAAGCTTTCTTT.

The chain combines TRBV7-2 with TRBJ2-3; D remains unclear. The germline V gene has CDR1 SGHTA and CDR2 FQGNSA. The CDR3 covers 12 residues. Between the trimmed V and J ends, which lost 1 base and 6 bases, there was a span of 5 bases. The CDR3 DNA follows: TGTGCCAGCAGCTTAGGTCCGGATACGCAGTATTTT. This translates into CASSLGPDTQYF.

V gene TRBV2 combines with J gene TRBJ1-2; TRBD1 might be the D (5 bases). With 6 bases removed from V and 1 base from J, the gap between germline ends came to 15 bases. Germline-derived CDR1 and CDR2 are SNHLY and FYNNEI. This CDR3 has 15 residues. CDR3 loop: CASSAASGLNYGYTF. In nucleotides, the CDR3 is TGTGCCAGCAGCGCCGCCTCGGGACTTAACTATGGCTACACCTTC.

The J gene is TRBJ1-3, the V gene TRBV2; 8 bases fit TRBD1. Germline loops: CDR1 SNHLY, CDR2 FYNNEI. This CDR3 has 15 residues. The trim removed 3 bases at V and 4 bases at J, leaving 5 bases unmatched. CDR3 nucleotide sequence: TGTGCCAGCAGTGAGGCAGGGGGCGCGGGAAACACCATATATTTT. Translated, it gives CASSEAGGAGNTIYF.

The chain couples TRBV19 to TRBJ2-7, with D possibly matching TRBD2 (6 bases). The CDR3 runs 20 residues. CDR1 and CDR2 (germline): LNHDA, SQIVND (reference sequence). V shed 6 bases and J shed 0 bases, with 30 bases lying between them. DNA for the CDR3: TGTGCCAGTAGCCTTTCGCGCGGGACCTATGACCCAGGAGTCTCCTACGAGCAGTACTTC. It encodes CASSLSRGTYDPGVSYEQYF.

This clone has just one count. This sequence joins TRBV2 and TRBJ1-2, with 7 bases fitting TRBD1. Germline V gene data show CDR1 as SNHLY and CDR2 as FYNNEI. Unmatched junction bases numbered 5, after V lost 7 bases and J lost 0 bases. This CDR3 region has 14 residues. CDR3: CASIGTEANYGYTF. In DNA form, the CDR3 reads TGTGCCAGCATAGGGACAGAAGCTAACTATGGCTACACCTTC.

This clone was observed a few times. This chain links TRBV19 with TRBJ1-1; 7 bases line up with TRBD1. Germline V gene lookup returns CDR1 LNHDA and CDR2 SQIVND (reference sequence). The length of the CDR3 is 15 residues. Trimming at V came to 2 bases and at J to 1 base, leaving 4 bases not matched to a gene. This CDR3 reads CASSISGTANTEAFF. In DNA form, the CDR3 reads TGTGCCAGTAGTATATCCGGGACAGCGAACACTGAAGCTTTCTTT.

Written as DNA, the CDR3 is TGCGCCACCCAGCAGGGCGGGGAGCTGTTTTTT. Residues: CATQQGGELFF. J is TRBJ2-2 and V is TRBV5-1, with D possibly TRBD1 on 5 matching bases. Per the germline V gene, CDR1 is SGHRS and CDR2 is YFSETQ. The length of the CDR3 is 11 residues. The V gene lost 9 bases and the J gene lost 7 bases, with 10 bases spanning the gap. The whole variable domain, filled in from reference TRBV5-1 and TRBJ2-2, reads KAGVTQTPRYLIKTRGQQVTLSCSPISGHRSVSWYQQTPGQGLQFLFEYFSETQRNKGNFPGRFSGRQFSNSRSEMNVSTLELGDSALYLCATQQGGELFFGEGSRLTVL.

The chain has TRBV4-1 and TRBJ2-5; D remains unclear. The CDR3 contains 12 residues. V lost 0 bases to trimming and J lost 4 bases, with 3 bases between them. The germline gives CDR1 MGHRA, CDR2 YSYEKL. For the CDR3, the DNA is TGCGCCAGCAGCCAAGATCTAGAGACCCAGTACTTC. This sequence encodes CASSQDLETQYF.

V is TRBV12-5 and J is TRBJ1-4; weak D call: TRBD1 (6 bases). The ends were cut back, 4 bases at V and 0 bases at J, with 9 bases in the middle. CDR3 size: 15 residues. Germline values: CDR1 LGHNT, CDR2 FRNRAP. The CDR3 nucleotides are TGTGCTAGTGGTTGGACAGCCACAACTAATGAAAAACTGTTTTTT. Its protein is CASGWTATTNEKLFF.